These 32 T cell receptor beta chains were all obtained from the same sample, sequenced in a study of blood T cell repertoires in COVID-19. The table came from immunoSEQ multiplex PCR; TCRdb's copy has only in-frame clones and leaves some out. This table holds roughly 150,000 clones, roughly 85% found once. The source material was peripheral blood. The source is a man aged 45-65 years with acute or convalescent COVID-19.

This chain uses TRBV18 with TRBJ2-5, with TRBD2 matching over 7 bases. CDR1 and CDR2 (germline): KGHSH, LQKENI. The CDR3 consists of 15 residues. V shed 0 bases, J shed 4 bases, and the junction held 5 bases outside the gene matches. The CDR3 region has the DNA TGTGCCAGCTCACCACCGGGCAGGGAGGGAGAGACCCAGTACTTC. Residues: CASSPPGREGETQYF.

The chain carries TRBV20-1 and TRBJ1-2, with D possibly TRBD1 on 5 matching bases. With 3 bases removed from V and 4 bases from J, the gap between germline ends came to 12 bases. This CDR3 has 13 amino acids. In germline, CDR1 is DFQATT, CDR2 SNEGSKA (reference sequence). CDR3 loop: CSASEQGGYGYTF. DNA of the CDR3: TGCAGTGCTAGTGAGCAGGGTGGCTATGGCTACACCTTC.

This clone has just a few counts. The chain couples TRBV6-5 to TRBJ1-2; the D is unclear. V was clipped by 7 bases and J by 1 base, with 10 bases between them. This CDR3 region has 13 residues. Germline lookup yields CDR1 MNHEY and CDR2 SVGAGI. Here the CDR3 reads CASTVNINYGYTF. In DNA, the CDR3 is TGTGCCAGCACAGTAAATATTAACTATGGCTACACCTTC.

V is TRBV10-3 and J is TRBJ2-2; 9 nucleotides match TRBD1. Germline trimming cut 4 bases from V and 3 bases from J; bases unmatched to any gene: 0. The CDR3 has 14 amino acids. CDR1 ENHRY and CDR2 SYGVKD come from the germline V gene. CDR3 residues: CAISGTGDTGELFF. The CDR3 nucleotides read TGTGCCATCAGTGGGACAGGGGACACCGGGGAGCTGTTTTTT.

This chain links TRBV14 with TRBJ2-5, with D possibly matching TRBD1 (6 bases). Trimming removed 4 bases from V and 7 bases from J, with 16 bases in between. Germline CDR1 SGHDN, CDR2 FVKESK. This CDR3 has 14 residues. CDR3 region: CASSPGGGQGTQYF. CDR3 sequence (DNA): TGTGCCAGCAGCCCTGGTGGGGGCCAGGGGACCCAGTACTTC.

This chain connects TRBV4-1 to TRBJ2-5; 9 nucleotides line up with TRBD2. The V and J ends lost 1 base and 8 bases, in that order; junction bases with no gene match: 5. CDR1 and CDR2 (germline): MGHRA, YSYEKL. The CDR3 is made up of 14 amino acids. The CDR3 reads CASSQGWREGTQYF. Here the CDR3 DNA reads TGCGCCAGCAGCCAAGGTTGGCGGGAGGGCACCCAGTACTTC.

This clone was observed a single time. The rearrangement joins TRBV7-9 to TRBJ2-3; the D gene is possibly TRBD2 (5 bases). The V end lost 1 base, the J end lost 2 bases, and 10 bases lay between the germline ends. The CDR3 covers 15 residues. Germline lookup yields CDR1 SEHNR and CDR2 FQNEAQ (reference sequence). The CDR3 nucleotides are TGTGCCAGCAGCTTAGAGAGGGCCATCACAGATACGCAGTATTTT. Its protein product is CASSLERAITDTQYF.

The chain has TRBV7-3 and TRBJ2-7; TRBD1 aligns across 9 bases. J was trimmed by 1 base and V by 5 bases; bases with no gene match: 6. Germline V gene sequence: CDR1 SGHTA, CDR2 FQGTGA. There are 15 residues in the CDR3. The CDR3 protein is CASSLGQGLSYEQYF. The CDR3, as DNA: TGTGCCAGCAGCCTGGGACAGGGTTTGTCCTACGAGCAGTACTTC.

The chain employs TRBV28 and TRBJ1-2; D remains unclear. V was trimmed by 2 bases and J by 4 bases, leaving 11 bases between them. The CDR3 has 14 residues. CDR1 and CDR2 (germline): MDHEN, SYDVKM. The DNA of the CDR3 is TGTGCCAGCAGTTTAACCGGTTTCATCTATGGCTACACCTTC. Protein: CASSLTGFIYGYTF.

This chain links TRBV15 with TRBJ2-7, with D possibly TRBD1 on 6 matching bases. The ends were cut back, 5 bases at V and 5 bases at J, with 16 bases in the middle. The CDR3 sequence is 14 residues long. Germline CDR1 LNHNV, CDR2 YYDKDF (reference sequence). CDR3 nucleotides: TGTGCCACCAGCTTAGTAACAGGGACCCACGAGCAGTACTTC. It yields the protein CATSLVTGTHEQYF.

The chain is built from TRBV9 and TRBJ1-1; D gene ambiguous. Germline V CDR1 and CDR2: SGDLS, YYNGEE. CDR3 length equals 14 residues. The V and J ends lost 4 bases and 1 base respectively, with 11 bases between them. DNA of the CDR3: TGTGCCAGCAGCCTAACCGATTCGAACACTGAAGCTTTCTTT. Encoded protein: CASSLTDSNTEAFF.

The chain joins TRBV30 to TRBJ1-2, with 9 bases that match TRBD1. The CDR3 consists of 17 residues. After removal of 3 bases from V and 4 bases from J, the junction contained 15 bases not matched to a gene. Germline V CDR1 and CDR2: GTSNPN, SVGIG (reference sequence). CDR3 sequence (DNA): TGTGCCTGGAGCCCACCGGACAGGGGCAATTCCCTCTATGGCTACACCTTC. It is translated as CAWSPPDRGNSLYGYTF.

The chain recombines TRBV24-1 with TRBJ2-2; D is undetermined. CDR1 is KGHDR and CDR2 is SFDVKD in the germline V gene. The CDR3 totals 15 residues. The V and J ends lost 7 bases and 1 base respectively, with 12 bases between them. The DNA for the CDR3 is TGTGCCACCAGGAGTGAGACACAGAACACCGGGGAGCTGTTTTTT. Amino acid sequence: CATRSETQNTGELFF.

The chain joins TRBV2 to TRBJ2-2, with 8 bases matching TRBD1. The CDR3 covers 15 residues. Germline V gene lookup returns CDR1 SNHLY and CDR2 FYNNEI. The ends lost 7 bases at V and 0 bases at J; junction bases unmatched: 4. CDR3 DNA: TGTGCCAGCACAAAACAGGGGGCGAACACCGGGGAGCTGTTTTTT. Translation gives CASTKQGANTGELFF.

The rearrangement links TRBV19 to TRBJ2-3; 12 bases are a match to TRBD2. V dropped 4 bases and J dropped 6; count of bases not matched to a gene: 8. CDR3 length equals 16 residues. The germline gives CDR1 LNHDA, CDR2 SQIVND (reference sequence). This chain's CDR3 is CASSTRLAGVLDTQYF. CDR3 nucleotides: TGTGCCAGTAGTACGCGACTAGCGGGGGTTCTCGATACGCAGTATTTT. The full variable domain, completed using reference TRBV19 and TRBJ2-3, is DGGITQSPKYLFRKEGQNVTLSCEQNLNHDAMYWYRQDPGQGLRLIYYSQIVNDFQKGDIAEGYSVSREKKESFPLTVTSAQKNPTAFYLCASSTRLAGVLDTQYFGPGTRLTVL.

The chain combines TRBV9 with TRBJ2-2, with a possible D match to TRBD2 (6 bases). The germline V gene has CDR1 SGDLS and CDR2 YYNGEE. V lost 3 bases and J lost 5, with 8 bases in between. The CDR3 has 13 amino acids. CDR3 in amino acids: CASSGRGTGELFF. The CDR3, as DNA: TGTGCCAGCAGCGGGAGGGGAACCGGGGAGCTGTTTTTT.

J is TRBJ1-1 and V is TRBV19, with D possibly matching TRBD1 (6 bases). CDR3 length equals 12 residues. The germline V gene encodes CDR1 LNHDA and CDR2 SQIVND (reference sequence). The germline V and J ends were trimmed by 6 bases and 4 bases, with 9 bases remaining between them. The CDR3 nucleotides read TGTGCCAGTAGAGGGGGATTCACTGAAGCTTTCTTT. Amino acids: CASRGGFTEAFF.

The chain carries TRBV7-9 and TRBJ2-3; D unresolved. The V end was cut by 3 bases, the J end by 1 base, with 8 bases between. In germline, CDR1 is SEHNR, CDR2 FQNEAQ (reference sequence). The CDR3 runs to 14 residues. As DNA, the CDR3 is TGTGCCAGCAGCTTTCCCAGGCGCACAGATACGCAGTATTTT. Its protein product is CASSFPRRTDTQYF.

CDR3 DNA: TGTGCCAGCAGCTCAGACCCCGGGCGGGGAGTTAACTATGGCTACACCTTC. It yields the protein CASSSDPGRGVNYGYTF. J is TRBJ1-2 and V is TRBV7-9; no clear D gene. Germline lookup yields CDR1 SEHNR and CDR2 FQNEAQ (reference sequence). CDR3 length equals 17 residues. Trimming took off 4 bases at V and 1 base at J, with 19 bases between the two ends.

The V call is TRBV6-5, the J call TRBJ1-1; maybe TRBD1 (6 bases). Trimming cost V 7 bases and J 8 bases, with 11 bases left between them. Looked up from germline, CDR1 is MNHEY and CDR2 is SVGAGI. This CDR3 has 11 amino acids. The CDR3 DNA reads TGTGCCAGCATCGGGAGGGGGGAAGCTTTCTTT. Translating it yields CASIGRGEAFF.

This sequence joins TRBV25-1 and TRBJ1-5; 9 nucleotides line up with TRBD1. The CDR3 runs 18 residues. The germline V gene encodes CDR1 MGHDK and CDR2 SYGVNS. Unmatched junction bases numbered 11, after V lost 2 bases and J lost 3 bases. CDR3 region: CASSEKPGTGHFNQPQHF. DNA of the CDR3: TGTGCCAGCAGTGAAAAGCCCGGGACAGGGCACTTCAATCAGCCCCAGCATTTT.

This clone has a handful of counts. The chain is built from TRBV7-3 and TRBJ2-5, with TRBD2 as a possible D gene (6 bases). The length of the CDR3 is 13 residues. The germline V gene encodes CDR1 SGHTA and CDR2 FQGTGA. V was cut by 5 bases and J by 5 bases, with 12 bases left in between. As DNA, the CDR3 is TGTGCCAGCAGCGGAGGAGGGCGGGAGACCCAGTACTTC. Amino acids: CASSGGGRETQYF.

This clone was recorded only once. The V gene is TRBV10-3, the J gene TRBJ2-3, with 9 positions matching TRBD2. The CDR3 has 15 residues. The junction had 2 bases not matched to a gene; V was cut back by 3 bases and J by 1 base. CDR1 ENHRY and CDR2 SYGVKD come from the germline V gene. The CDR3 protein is CAISDLAGGTDTQYF. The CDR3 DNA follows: TGTGCCATCAGTGATTTAGCGGGGGGCACAGATACGCAGTATTTT.

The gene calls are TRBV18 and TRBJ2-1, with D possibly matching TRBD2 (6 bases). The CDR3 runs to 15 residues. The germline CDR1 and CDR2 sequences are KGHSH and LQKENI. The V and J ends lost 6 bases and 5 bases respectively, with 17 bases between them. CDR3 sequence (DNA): TGTGCCAGCTCCCCCCCGGGACTGGATCACAATGAGCAGTTCTTC. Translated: CASSPPGLDHNEQFF.

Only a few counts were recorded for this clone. DNA for the CDR3: TGTGCCAGCAGCTTAGGGACAGGGTCAGCCACCATATATTTT. Protein product: CASSLGTGSATIYF. V gene TRBV7-2 combines with J gene TRBJ1-3; TRBD1 aligns across 8 bases. Germline loops: CDR1 SGHTA, CDR2 FQGNSA. The J segment lost 9 bases and the V segment lost 1 base, leaving 5 bases of the junction unmatched. The length of the CDR3 is 14 residues.

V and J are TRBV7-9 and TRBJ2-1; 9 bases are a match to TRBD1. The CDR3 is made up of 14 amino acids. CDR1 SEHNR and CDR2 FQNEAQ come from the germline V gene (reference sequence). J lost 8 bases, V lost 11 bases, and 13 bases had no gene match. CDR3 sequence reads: CAGFSGTGFDEQFF. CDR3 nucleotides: TGTGCCGGTTTCTCCGGGACAGGGTTCGATGAGCAGTTCTTC. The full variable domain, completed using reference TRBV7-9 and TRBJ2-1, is DTGVSQNPRHKITKRGQNVTFRCDPISEHNRLYWYRQTLGQGPEFLTYFQNEAQLEKSRLLSDRFSAERPKGSFSTLEIQRTEQGDSAMYLCAGFSGTGFDEQFFGPGTRLTVL.

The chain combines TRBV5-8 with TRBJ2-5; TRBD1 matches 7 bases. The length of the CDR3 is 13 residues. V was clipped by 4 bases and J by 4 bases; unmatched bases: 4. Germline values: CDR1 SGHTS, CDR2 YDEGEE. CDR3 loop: CASSLGQVETQYF. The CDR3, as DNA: TGTGCCAGCAGCCTAGGACAGGTAGAGACCCAGTACTTC.

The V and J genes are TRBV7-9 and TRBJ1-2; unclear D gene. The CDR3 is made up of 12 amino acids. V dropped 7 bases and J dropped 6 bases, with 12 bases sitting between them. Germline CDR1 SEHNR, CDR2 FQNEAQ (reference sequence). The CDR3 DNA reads TGTGCCAGCAACAGCGGGCAGAATGGCTACACCTTC. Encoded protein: CASNSGQNGYTF.

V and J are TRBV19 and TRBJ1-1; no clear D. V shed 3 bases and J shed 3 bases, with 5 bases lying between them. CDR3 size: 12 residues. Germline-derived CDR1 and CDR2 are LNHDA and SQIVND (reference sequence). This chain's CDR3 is CASSIADTEAFF. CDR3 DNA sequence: TGTGCCAGTAGTATTGCGGACACTGAAGCTTTCTTT.

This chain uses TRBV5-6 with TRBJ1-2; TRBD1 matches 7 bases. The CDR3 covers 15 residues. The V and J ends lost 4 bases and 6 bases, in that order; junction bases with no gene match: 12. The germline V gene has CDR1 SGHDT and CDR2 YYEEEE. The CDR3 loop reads CASSPQGRDENGYTF. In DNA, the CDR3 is TGTGCCAGCAGCCCACAGGGGAGAGACGAGAATGGCTACACCTTC.

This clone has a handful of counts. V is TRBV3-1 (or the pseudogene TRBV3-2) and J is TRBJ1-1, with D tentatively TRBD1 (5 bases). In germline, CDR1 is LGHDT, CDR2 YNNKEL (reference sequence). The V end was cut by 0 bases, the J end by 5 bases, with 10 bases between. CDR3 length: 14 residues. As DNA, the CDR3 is TGTGCCAGCAGCCAAGATCCGGGGGGAACTGAAGCTTTCTTT. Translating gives CASSQDPGGTEAFF.

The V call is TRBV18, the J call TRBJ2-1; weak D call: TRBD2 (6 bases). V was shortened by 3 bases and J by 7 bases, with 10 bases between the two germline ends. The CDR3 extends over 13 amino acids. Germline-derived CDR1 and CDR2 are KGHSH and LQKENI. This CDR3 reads CASSPLGGNEQFF. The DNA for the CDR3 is TGTGCCAGCTCACCCTTAGGAGGGAATGAGCAGTTCTTC. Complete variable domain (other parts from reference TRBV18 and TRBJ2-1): NAGVMQNPRHLVRRRGQEARLRCSPMKGHSHVYWYRQLPEEGLKFMVYLQKENIIDESGMPKERFSAEFPKEGPSILRIQQVVRGDSAAYFCASSPLGGNEQFFGPGTRLTVL.